This TCR beta chain originates from a study of human T cells and chemical hapten exposure. Study results and caveats: After DPC sensitization, TCRs above 1 in 1000 frequency showed no change.

Extraction yielded total RNA from whole blood (unfractionated). This clonotype was recorded a few times. Its antigen remains unidentified. CDR1 and CDR2 from the germline V gene are KGHDR and SFDVKD. The CDR3 loop spans 11 amino acids. V lost 7 bases, J lost 7 bases, and 0 bases stayed unmatched. Attachment of unique molecular identifiers to individual cDNA molecules was performed in the library. Each CDR3 protein is one row after TCRdb ran MiXCR on the reads. Found here are about 120,000 distinct CDR3 sequences, 8% to 9.5% of them singletons; the top ten hold 1.4%. The chain is built from TRBV24-1 and TRBJ2-1; the match to TRBD2 covers 7 bases. Sequenced sample: whole blood. The receptor was isolated from a human donor in good health. Some clones in this sample may be carry-over from other donors' samples. The CDR3 spells CATRAGNEQFF. CDR3 DNA: TGTGCCACCAGAGCGGGAAATGAGCAGTTCTTC.